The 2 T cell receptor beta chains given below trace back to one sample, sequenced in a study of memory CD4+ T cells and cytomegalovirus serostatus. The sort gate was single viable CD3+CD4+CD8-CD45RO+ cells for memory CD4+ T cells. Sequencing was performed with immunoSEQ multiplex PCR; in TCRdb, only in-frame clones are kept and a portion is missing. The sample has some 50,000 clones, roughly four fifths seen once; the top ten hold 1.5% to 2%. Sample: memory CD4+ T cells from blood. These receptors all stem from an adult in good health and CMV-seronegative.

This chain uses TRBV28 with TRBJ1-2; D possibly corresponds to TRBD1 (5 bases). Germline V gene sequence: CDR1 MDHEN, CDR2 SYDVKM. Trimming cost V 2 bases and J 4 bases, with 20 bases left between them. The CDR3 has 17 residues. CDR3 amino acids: CASSLQGGGWLGYGYTF. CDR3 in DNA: TGTGCCAGCAGTTTACAGGGCGGGGGATGGTTAGGCTATGGCTACACCTTC.

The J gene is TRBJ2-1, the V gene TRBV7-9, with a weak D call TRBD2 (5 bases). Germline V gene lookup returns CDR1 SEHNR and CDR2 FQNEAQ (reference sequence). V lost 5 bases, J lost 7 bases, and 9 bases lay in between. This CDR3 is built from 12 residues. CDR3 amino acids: CASSPAENEQFF. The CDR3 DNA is TGTGCCAGCAGCCCAGCGGAAAATGAGCAGTTCTTC.